This T cell receptor beta chain appears in the sequencing data of a study of shared T cell receptors in the human thymus. Here immunoSEQ multiplex PCR was the method, and the copy in TCRdb shows in-frame clones only, minus some. The data hold hundreds of thousands of clones, with more than 75% observed a single time. The CDR3 length is 16 residues. Germline V gene data show CDR1 as MGHRA and CDR2 as YSYEKL. The V gene end was trimmed by 1 base and the J gene end by 8 bases; junction bases not matched to a gene: 10. The same specimen was also included in a second study, on human thymus T cells. From that paper: The study used thymus tissue resected during corrective heart surgery. A high degree of thymic repertoire overlap among unrelated individuals was reported in related research.

This receptor was taken from a boy under two years old with a congenital heart defect. This chain links TRBV4-1 with TRBJ1-4; 7 positions match TRBD1. The sequenced sample was thymocytes. The CDR3 reads CASSQVRGQTGEKLFF. The CDR3 nucleotides read TGCGCCAGCAGCCAAGTAAGGGGACAGACTGGAGAAAAACTGTTTTTT.